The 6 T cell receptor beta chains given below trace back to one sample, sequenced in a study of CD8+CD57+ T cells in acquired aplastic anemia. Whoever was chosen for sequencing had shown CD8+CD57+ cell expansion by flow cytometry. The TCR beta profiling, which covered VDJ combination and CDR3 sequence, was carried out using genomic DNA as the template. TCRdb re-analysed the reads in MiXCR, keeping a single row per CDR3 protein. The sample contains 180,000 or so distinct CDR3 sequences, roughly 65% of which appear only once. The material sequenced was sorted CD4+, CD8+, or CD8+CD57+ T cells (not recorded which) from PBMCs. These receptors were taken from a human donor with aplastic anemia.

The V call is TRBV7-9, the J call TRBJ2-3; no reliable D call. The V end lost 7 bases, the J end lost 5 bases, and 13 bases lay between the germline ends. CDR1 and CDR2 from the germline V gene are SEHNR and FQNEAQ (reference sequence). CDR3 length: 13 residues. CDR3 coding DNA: TGTGCCAGCAACCCCCCGGGTGGAGATACGCAGTATTTT. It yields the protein CASNPPGGDTQYF.

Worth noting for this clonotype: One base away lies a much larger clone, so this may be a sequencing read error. The CDR3, as DNA: TGTGCCAGCAGTTACTCGCCCTCAGACAATGAGCAGTTCTTC. Translated, it gives CASSYSPSDNEQFF. The V call is TRBV10-3, the J call TRBJ2-1; D is unclear. The CDR3 loop spans 14 amino acids. Germline CDR1 reads ENHRY; CDR2 reads SYGVKD.

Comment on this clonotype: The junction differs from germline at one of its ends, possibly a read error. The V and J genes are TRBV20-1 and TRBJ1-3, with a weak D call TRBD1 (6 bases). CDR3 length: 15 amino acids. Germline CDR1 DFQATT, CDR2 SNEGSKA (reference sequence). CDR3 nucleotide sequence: TGCAGTGCTAGAGATAGGACAGCATCTGGAAACACCATACATTTT. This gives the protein CSARDRTASGNTIHF.

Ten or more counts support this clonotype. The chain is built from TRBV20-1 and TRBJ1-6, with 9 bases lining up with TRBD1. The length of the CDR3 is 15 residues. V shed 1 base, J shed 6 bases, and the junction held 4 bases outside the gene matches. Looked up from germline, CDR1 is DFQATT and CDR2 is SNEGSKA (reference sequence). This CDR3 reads CSARVGQGVNSPLHF. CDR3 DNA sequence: TGCAGTGCTAGAGTGGGACAGGGAGTTAATTCACCCCTCCACTTT.

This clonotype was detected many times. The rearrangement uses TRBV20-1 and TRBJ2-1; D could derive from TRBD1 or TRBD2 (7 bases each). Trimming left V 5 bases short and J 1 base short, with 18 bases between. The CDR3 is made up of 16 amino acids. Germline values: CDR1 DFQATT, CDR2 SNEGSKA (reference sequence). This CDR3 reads CSAREREGASYNEQFF. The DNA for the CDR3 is TGCAGTGCTCGCGAGAGGGAGGGGGCGTCCTACAATGAGCAGTTCTTC.

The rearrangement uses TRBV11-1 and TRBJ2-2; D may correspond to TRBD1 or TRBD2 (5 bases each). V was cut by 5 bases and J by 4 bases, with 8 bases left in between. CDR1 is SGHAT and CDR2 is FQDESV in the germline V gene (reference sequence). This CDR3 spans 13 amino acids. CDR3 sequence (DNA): TGTGCCAGCAGCCCAGGGACCACCGGGGAGCTGTTTTTT. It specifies CASSPGTTGELFF.